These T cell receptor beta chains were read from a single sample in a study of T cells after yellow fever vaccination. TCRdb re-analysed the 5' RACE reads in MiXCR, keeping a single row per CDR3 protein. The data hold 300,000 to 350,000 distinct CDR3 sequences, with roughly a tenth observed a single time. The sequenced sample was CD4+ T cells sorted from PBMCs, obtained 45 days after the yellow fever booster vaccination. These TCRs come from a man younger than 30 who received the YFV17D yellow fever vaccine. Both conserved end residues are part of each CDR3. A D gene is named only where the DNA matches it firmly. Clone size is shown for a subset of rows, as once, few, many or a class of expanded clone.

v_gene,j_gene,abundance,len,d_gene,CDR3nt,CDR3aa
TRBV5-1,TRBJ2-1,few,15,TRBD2,TGCGCCAGCAGCTTGGGAGGGGAGGGCTACAATGAGCAGTTCTTC,CASSLGGEGYNEQFF
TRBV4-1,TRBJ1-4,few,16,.,TGCGCCAGCAGGAACCCCCCGTGGGGCAGGGGTGAAAAACTGTTTTTT,CASRNPPWGRGEKLFF
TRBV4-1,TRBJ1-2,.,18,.,TGCGCCAGCAGCCAAGATATGAGGGGACAACTGTTCGTCTATGGCTACACCTTC,CASSQDMRGQLFVYGYTF
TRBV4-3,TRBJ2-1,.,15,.,TGCGCCAGCAGCCAAGAGACCGTTTCCTACAATGAGCAGTTCTTC,CASSQETVSYNEQFF
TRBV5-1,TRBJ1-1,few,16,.,TGCGCCAGCAGCCCCGGGCAGGGGCTGGGGAACACTGAAGCTTTCTTT,CASSPGQGLGNTEAFF
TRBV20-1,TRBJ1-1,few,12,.,TGCAGTGCTAGAGAGATCGGGGGTAAGGCTTTCTTT,CSAREIGGKAFF
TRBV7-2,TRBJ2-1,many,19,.,TGTGCCAGCAGCCCTCAGGGGCTCCTAACGGTTAGCTCCTACAATGAGCAGTTCTTC,CASSPQGLLTVSSYNEQFF
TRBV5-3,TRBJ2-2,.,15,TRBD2,TGTGCCAGAAGCTTGGCCCCTAGCGGGGGCGGGGAGCTGTTTTTT,CARSLAPSGGGELFF
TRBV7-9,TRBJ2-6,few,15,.,TGTGCCAGCAGCTCCCCCGTTTCTGGGGCCAACGTCCTGACTTTC,CASSSPVSGANVLTF
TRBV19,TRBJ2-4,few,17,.,TGTGCCAGTAGTATTGGTCGGCTAGGAGTAACCAAAAACATTCAGTACTTC,CASSIGRLGVTKNIQYF
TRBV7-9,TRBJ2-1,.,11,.,TGTGCCGAAGCGATGTACAATGAGCAGTTCTTC,CAEAMYNEQFF
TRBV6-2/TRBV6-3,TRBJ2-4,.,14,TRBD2,TGTGCCACCCCACGGGGGGAAACCAAAAACATTCAGTACTTC,CATPRGETKNIQYF
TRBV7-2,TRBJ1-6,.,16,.,TGTGCCAGCAGCTTGCAGGGGAGCTCCTATAATTCACCCCTCCACTTT,CASSLQGSSYNSPLHF
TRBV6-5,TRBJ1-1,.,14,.,TGTGCCAGCAGTGCCCAAACAGTGAACACTGAAGCTTTCTTT,CASSAQTVNTEAFF
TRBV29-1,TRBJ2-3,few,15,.,TGCAGCGTTGCTAGACAGGCCTCTAGCACAGATACGCAGTATTTT,CSVARQASSTDTQYF
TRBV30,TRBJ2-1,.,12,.,TGTGCCTGGAGTGACTACTACAGTGAGCAGTTCTTC,CAWSDYYSEQFF
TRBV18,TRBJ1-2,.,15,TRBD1,TGTGCCAGCTCACCACGTGAGGGACAGGGCGATGGCTACACCTTC,CASSPREGQGDGYTF
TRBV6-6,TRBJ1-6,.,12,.,TGTGCCAGCAGTTACGGGCATTCACCCCTCCACTTT,CASSYGHSPLHF